This is a list of T cell receptor beta chains from one sample in a study of T cell responses to AZD1222 COVID-19 vaccine. Using immunoSEQ multiplex PCR, the repertoire was profiled, and TCRdb retains in-frame clones only, with some absent. This table has around 100,000 clones, roughly 90% appearing once. Specimen: peripheral blood, collected on day 0 of AZD1222 vaccination. The origin of the receptors is an adult in good health. CDR3s include the opening cysteine and the closing phenylalanine or tryptophan. The order of the fields is J gene, D gene, V gene, clone size, CDR3 protein, CDR3 DNA. A D gene is named only where the DNA matches it firmly. Where a row states a size, it is once, few, many or the class of an expanded clone; other rows omit it.

TRBJ2-4	NA	TRBV12-3/TRBV12-4	NA	CASSSGSLGIQYF	TGTGCCAGCAGTTCCGGGTCCTTAGGGATTCAGTACTTC
TRBJ2-1	NA	TRBV11-3	NA	CASSPALYNEQFF	TGTGCCAGCAGCCCCGCCCTCTACAATGAGCAGTTCTTC
TRBJ1-2	TRBD1	TRBV5-1	NA	CASSLSGQAVGYTF	TGCGCCAGCAGCTTGTCAGGACAGGCCGTGGGCTACACCTTC
TRBJ2-2	NA	TRBV5-1	NA	CASSLASSRNTGELFF	TGCGCCAGCAGCTTGGCCAGCTCGAGGAACACCGGGGAGCTGTTTTTT
TRBJ2-5	NA	TRBV18	NA	CASSPKVGETQYF	TGTGCCAGCTCACCAAAAGTCGGAGAGACCCAGTACTTC
TRBJ1-4	TRBD1	TRBV4-1	NA	CASSQGVAPGTGGEKLFF	TGCGCCAGCAGCCAAGGAGTCGCTCCCGGGACAGGGGGTGAAAAACTGTTTTTT
TRBJ2-7	NA	TRBV19	NA	CASSIGPVNYEQYF	TGTGCCAGTAGTATAGGCCCGGTGAACTACGAGCAGTACTTC
TRBJ1-2	NA	TRBV19	NA	CASSTQLNGGYTF	TGTGCCAGTAGTACACAGCTAAACGGTGGCTACACCTTC
TRBJ2-3	TRBD1	TRBV4-2	NA	CASSPHRGRESDTQYF	TGTGCCAGCAGCCCCCACAGGGGGCGCGAGTCAGATACGCAGTATTTT
TRBJ1-1	NA	TRBV10-3	NA	CAIRDPIRLEAFF	TGTGCCATCAGGGACCCGATACGCCTTGAGGCTTTCTTT
TRBJ1-2	TRBD1	TRBV7-2	once	CASSLVGTGGNGYTF	TGTGCCAGCAGCTTAGTAGGGACAGGGGGAAATGGCTACACCTTC
TRBJ2-1	NA	TRBV12-3/TRBV12-4	NA	CASSLSGYNEQFF	TGTGCCAGCAGTTTATCCGGGTACAATGAGCAGTTCTTC
TRBJ1-1	NA	TRBV11-3	NA	CASSLGPDREAFF	TGTGCCAGCAGCTTAGGCCCGGATCGAGAAGCTTTCTTT
TRBJ1-5	NA	TRBV19	NA	CASSIDQDQPQHF	TGTGCCAGTAGTATAGATCAGGATCAGCCCCAGCATTTT
TRBJ2-7	NA	TRBV18	NA	CASSESGPGIEQYF	TGTGCCAGCTCGGAAAGCGGACCGGGGATCGAGCAGTACTTC
TRBJ1-2	TRBD1	TRBV6-1	once	CASSERTGGGYTF	TGTGCCAGCAGTGAACGGACAGGGGGCGGCTACACCTTC
TRBJ2-7	NA	TRBV18	NA	CASSPPRTGGPGEQYF	TGTGCCAGCTCACCACCTAGAACAGGCGGTCCAGGCGAGCAGTACTTC
TRBJ1-4	TRBD1	TRBV11-2	NA	CASSRDRGAANEKLFF	TGTGCCAGCAGCCGGGACAGGGGTGCGGCTAATGAAAAACTGTTTTTT
TRBJ2-7	NA	TRBV7-9	NA	CASTTGAYEQYF	TGTGCCAGCACCACCGGGGCCTACGAGCAGTACTTC
TRBJ1-2	NA	TRBV19	NA	CASSIGGGGVAGYTF	TGTGCCAGTAGTATCGGAGGGGGAGGAGTTGCTGGCTACACCTTC
TRBJ2-5	NA	TRBV19	few	CASSLRPGRETQYF	TGTGCCAGTAGTCTCCGCCCAGGGCGGGAGACCCAGTACTTC
TRBJ1-4	TRBD1	TRBV4-2	NA	CASSQDRVGGSGKLFF	TGTGCCAGCAGCCAAGATCGGGTAGGGGGCTCAGGAAAACTGTTTTTT
TRBJ2-7	NA	TRBV7-2	NA	CASSGILSSYEQYF	TGTGCCAGCAGCGGTATACTGAGTTCCTACGAGCAGTACTTC
TRBJ1-6	NA	TRBV7-9	once	CASSLGVGGNSPLHF	TGTGCCAGCAGCTTAGGGGTCGGGGGAAATTCACCCCTCCACTTT